Sequencing of this T cell receptor beta chain was carried out in a study of vaccination effects on CD4 cells after COVID-19. Whole-study findings and limits: Vaccine-induced clones in healthy vaccinees cross-reacted with common cold coronaviruses in only 1 of 255 cases. Marked contraction was observed in infection-induced and vaccine-induced clones late after vaccination.

Trimming left V 4 bases short and J 6 bases short, with 10 bases between. This CDR3 region has 14 residues. CDR1 and CDR2 (germline): LGHDT, YNNKEL (reference sequence). Here immunoSEQ multiplex PCR was the method, and the copy in TCRdb shows in-frame clones only, minus some. The sample lists 65,000 to 90,000 clones; under 80% were seen once. As to this clone: Its antigen is not identified.

Using viral peptide pools, the ViraFEST assay grew out antigen-specific CD4+ T cells prior to sequencing. The culture ran for around ten days before CD4+ T cells were isolated. Neither prior SARS-CoV-2 infection nor positive nucleocapsid antibodies were present in the vaccine recipients. PBMC were cultured at approximately 2 million per well with about 9 IU/ml IL-2 and around 9 ug/ml peptides. Half of the medium was exchanged for IL-2 medium on both days 3 and 7. The starting material was CD4+ T cells from PBMCs cultured with SARS-CoV-2 spike peptides, obtained before COVID-19 vaccination. The sequence was collected from a human donor who received a COVID-19 vaccine. The chain combines TRBV3-1 (or the pseudogene TRBV3-2) with TRBJ1-6; D possibly corresponds to TRBD1 (5 bases). CDR3 region: CASSLGVGNSPLHF. The CDR3, as DNA: TGTGCCAGCAGCCTAGGGGTCGGTAATTCACCCCTCCACTTT.